This TCR beta chain stems from a study of beta chain features in type 1 diabetes. The isolated RNA, all of it, was reverse transcribed, so expressed TCRB transcripts were what got sequenced. Sequencing was performed with immunoSEQ multiplex PCR; in TCRdb, only in-frame clones are kept and a portion is missing. Of approximately 470,000 clones listed, around 28% are singletons. The authors sorted CD4+ naive, central memory, regulatory and stem cell-like memory cells via CD45RO/CCR7/CD25/CD127/CD95/CD27. Sequenced material: naive CD4+ T cells from blood. This TCR derives from a young man in good health.

This CDR3 reads CSVGETQGEQYF. CDR3 nucleotides: TGCAGCGTGGGGGAGACCCAGGGCGAGCAGTACTTC. This rearrangement joins TRBV29-1 to TRBJ2-7; D may correspond to TRBD1 or TRBD2 (5 bases each). The CDR3 has 12 amino acids. CDR1 is SQVTM and CDR2 is ANQGSEA in the germline V gene. V lost 6 bases to trimming and J lost 6 bases, with 15 bases between them.